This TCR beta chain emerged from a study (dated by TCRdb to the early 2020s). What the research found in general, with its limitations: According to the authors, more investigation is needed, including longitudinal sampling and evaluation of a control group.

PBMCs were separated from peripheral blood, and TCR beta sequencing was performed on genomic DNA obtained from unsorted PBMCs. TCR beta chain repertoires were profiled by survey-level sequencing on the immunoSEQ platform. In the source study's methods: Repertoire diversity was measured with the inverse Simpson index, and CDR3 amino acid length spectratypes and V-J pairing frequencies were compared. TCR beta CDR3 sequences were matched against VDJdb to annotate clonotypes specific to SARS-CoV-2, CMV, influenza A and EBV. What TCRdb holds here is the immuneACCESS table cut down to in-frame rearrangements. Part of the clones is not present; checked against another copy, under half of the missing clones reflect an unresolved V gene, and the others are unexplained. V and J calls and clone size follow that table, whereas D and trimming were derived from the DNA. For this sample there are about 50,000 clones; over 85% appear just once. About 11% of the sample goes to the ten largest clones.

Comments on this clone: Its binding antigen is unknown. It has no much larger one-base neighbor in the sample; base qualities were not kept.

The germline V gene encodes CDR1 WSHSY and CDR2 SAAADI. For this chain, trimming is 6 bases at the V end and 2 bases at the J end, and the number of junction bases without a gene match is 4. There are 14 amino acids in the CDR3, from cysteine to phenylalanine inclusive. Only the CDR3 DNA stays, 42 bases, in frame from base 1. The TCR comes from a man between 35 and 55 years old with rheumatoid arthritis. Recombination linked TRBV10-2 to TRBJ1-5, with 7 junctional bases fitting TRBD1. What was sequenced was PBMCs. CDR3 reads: CASRYGQGNQPQHF. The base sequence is TGCGCCAGCAGATACGGACAGGGCAATCAGCCCCAGCATTTT.